This T cell receptor beta chain comes out of a study of OX40 agonist ivuxolimab in advanced cancers. Using immunoSEQ multiplex PCR, the repertoire was profiled, and TCRdb retains in-frame clones only, with some absent. Here the sample spans roughly 120,000 clones, about nine tenths being singletons. In its sample, this clone is medium-sized. Its target is unknown. At one end, the junction sequence differs from germline, possibly due to a read error. Study outcomes and limitations: Researchers did not determine the expanded peripheral T cells' antigen specificity.

The CDR3 totals 14 residues. Per the germline V gene, CDR1 is SSHAT and CDR2 is FNYEAQ (reference sequence). Sequenced material: CD4+ or CD8+ T cells sorted from blood, taken in a trial of the OX40 agonist ivuxolimab. The chain recombines TRBV7-7 with TRBJ2-7, with D tentatively TRBD1 (6 bases). The sequence derives from an adult with an advanced solid tumor such as melanoma, head and neck, liver or kidney cancer. CDR3 loop: CASSRGHLNYEQYF. Written as DNA, the CDR3 is TGTGCTAGCAGCAGGGGACACCTAAACTACGAGCAGTACTTC.